This T cell receptor (beta chain) was recorded in a study of T cell responses to AZD1222 COVID-19 vaccine. Points from the study as a whole: Most donors were white British and more were female, and clonal diversity was possibly underestimated.

The length of the CDR3 is 13 residues. The ends were cut back, 2 bases at V and 1 base at J, with 3 bases in the middle. Germline-derived CDR1 and CDR2 are KGHSH and LQKENI. Concerning this clone: The antigen is unknown. Additional DNA sequences in this sample encode the identical CDR3.

The method was immunoSEQ multiplex PCR; TCRdb's version includes in-frame clones alone and lacks a portion of them. The table records approximately 91,000 clones, more than 70% of them present only once. This clonotype was obtained from an adult in good health. This chain joins TRBV18 and TRBJ1-5; no reliable D call. Sequencing was performed on peripheral blood, taken on day 0 of AZD1222 vaccination. DNA of the CDR3: TGTGCCAGCTCACCAGGAAGCAATCAGCCCCAGCATTTT. This gives the protein CASSPGSNQPQHF.